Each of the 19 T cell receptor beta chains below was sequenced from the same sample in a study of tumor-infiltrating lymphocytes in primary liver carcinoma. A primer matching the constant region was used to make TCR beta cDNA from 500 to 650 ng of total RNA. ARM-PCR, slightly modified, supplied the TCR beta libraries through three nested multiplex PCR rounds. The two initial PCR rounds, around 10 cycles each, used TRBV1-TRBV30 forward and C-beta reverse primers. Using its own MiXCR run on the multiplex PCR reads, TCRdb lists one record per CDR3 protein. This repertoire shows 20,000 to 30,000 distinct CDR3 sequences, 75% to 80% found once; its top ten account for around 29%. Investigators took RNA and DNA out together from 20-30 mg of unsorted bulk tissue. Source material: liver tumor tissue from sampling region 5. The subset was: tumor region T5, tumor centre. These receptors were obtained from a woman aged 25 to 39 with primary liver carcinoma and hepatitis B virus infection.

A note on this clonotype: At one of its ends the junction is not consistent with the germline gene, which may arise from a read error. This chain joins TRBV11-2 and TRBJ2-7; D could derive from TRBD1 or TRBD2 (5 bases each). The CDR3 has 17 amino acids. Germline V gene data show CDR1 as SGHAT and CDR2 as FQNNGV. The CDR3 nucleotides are TGTACCAGGAGCTCCCTACTGGGGACGGTGAACCCCTACGAGCAGTATTTC. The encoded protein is CTRSSLLGTVNPYEQYF.

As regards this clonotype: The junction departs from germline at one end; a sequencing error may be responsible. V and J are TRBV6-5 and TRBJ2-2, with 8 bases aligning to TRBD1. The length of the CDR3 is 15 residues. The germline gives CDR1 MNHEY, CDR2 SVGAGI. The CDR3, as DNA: TGTGCCAGCATTCTGCGGACAGGGCTCACCGGGGAGCTGATTTTT. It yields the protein CASILRTGLTGELIF.

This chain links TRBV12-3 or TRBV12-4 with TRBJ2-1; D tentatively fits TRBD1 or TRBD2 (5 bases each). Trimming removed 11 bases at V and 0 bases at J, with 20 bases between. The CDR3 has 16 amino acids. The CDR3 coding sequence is TGTGCCTGCAAACATGGGGACGTCATCTCCTACAATGAGCAGTTCTTC. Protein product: CACKHGDVISYNEQFF.

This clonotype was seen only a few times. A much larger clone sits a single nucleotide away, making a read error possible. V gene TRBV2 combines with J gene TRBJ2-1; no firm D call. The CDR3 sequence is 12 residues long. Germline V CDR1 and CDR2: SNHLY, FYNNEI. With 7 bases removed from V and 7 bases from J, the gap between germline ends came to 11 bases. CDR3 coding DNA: TGTGCCAGCATGGGGAATAAGAATGAGCAGTTCTTC. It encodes CASMGNKNEQFF.

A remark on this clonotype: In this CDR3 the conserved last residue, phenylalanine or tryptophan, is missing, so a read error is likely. The CDR3 loop is CASSLVDTSTYTQYL. In nucleotides, the CDR3 is TGTGCCAGCAGCTTGGTGGACACAAGCACATATACGCAGTATCTT. The rearrangement joins TRBV28 to TRBJ2-3, with a weak D call TRBD1 (5 bases). The CDR3 is made up of 15 amino acids. Germline V gene data show CDR1 as MDHEN and CDR2 as SYDVKM.

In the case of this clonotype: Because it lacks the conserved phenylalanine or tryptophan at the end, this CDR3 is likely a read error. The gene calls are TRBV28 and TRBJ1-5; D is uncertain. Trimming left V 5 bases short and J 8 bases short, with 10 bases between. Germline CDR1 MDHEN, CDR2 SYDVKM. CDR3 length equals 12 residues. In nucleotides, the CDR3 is TGTGCCAGCAGTCTCCTCTTGGAGCCCCAGCATTCT. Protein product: CASSLLLEPQHS.

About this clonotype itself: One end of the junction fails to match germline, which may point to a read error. CDR3 sequence reads: CASSLEQRAGRERGHYNEQFF. The CDR3 DNA reads as TGTGCCAGTAGCTTAGAACAGAGGGCGGGGCGGGAGAGGGGGCACTACAATGAGCAGTTCTTC. The V call is TRBV11-2, the J call TRBJ2-1; either TRBD1 or TRBD2 may fit D (7 bases each). CDR1 SGHAT and CDR2 FQNNGV come from the germline V gene. This CDR3 spans 21 amino acids.

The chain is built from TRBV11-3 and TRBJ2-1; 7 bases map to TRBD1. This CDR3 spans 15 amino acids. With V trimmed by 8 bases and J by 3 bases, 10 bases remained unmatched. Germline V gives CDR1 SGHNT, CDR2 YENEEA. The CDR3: CASRALTGVYNEQFF. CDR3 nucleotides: TGTGCCAGCCGGGCCCTCACAGGGGTCTACAATGAGCAGTTCTTC.

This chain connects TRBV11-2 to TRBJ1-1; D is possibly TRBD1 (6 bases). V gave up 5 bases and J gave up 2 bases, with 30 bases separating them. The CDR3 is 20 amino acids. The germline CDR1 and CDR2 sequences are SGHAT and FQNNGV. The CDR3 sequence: CASSARVRGHKRWSNTEAFF. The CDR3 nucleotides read TGTGCCAGCAGCGCTCGGGTCAGGGGACACAAGAGGTGGAGTAACACTGAAGCTTTCTTT.

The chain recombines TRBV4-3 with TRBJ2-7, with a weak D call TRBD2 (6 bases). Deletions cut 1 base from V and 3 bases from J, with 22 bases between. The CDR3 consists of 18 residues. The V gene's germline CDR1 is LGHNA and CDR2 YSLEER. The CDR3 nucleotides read TGCGCCAGCAGCCAAGCTGTGATGGGGGGTCACACCAGCTACGAGCAGTACTTC. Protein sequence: CASSQAVMGGHTSYEQYF.

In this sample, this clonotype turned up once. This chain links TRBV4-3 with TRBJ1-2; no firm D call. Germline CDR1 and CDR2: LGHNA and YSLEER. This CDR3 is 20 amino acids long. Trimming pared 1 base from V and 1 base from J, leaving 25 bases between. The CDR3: CASSQGEGKGRTTINYGYTF. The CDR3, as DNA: TGCGCCAGCAGCCAAGGCGAAGGAAAGGGCAGGACCACTATTAACTATGGCTACACCTTC.

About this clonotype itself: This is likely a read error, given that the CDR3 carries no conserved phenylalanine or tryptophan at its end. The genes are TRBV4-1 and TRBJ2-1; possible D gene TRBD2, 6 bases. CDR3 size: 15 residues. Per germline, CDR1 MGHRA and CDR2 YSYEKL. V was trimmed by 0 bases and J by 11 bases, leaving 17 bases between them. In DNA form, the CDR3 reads TGCGCCAGCAGCCAAGATAGTCTAGCGAGGGATAAGCAGTTCCTC. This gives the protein CASSQDSLARDKQFL.

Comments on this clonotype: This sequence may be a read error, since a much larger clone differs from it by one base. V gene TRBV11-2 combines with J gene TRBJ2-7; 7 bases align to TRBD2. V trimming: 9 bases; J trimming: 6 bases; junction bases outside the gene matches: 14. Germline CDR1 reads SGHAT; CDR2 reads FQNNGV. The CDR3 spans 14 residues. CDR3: CARSPSGTGAEQYF. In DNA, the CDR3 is TGTGCCAGAAGCCCAAGCGGGACGGGTGCCGAGCAGTACTTC. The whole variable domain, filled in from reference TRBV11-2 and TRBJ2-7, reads EAGVAQSPRYKIIEKRQSVAFWCNPISGHATLYWYQQILGQGPKLLIQFQNNGVVDDSQLPKDRFSAERLKGVDSTLKIQPAKLEDSAVYLCARSPSGTGAEQYFGPGTRLTVT.

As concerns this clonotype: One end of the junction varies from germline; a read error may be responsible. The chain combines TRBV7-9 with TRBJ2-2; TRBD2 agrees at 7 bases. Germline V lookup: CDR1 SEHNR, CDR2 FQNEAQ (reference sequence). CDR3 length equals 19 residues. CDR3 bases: TGTACCAGCAGCAAGAAAGGACTAGAGGCCCGAAGTGACGCCGGGGAGCTGTTTTTT. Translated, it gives CTSSKKGLEARSDAGELFF. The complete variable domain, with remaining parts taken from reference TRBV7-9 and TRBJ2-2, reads DTGVSQNPRHKITKRGQNVTFRCDPISEHNRLYWYRQTLGQGPEFLTYFQNEAQLEKSRLLSDRFSAERPKGSFSTLEIQRTEQGDSAMYLCTSSKKGLEARSDAGELFFGEGSRLTVL.

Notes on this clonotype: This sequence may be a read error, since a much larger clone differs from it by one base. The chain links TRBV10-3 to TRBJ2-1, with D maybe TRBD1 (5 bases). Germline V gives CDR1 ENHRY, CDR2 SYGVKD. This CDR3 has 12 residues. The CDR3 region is CAIGELWGEQFF. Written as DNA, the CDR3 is TGTGCCATCGGTGAATTGTGGGGCGAGCAGTTCTTC.

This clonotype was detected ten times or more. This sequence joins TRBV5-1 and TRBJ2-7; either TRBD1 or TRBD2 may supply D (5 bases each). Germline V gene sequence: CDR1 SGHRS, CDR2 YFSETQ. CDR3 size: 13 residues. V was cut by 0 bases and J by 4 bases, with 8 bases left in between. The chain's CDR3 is CASSLVEGYEQYF. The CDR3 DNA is TGCGCCAGCAGCTTGGTCGAGGGGTACGAGCAGTACTTC.

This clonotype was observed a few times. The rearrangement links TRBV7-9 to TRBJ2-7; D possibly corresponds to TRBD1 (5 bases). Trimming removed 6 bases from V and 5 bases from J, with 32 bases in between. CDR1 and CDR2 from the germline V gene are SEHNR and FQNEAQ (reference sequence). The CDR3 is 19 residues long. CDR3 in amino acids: CASSPGIGARRGHINEQYF. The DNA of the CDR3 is TGTGCCAGCAGTCCCGGAATAGGGGCCCGTCGAGGCCATATCAACGAGCAGTACTTC.

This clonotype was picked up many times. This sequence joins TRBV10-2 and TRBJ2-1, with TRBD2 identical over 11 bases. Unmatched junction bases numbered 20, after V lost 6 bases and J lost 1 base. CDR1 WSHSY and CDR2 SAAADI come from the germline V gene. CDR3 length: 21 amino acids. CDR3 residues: CASSGSRSIAGGHGSYNEQFF. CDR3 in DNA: TGCGCCAGCAGCGGGTCCCGGTCGATAGCGGGAGGGCATGGTTCCTACAATGAGCAGTTCTTC.

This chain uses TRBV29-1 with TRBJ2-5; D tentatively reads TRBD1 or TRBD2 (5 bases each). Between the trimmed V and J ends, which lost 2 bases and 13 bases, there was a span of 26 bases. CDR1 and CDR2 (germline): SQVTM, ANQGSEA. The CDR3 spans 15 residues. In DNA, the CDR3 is TGCAGCGTTGAAACCGGAAGGGGAGTGAGAGAGATCCTGTACTTC. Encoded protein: CSVETGRGVREILYF.